These T cell receptor beta chains were read from a single sample in a study of blood T cell repertoires in COVID-19. The repertoire was sequenced with immunoSEQ multiplex PCR; TCRdb's copy has only in-frame clones and lacks some. The sample yields roughly 43,000 clones, 85% to 90% seen once. Sequencing was carried out using peripheral blood. These receptors all stem from a man over 45 with active COVID-19. CDR3s include the opening cysteine and the closing phenylalanine or tryptophan. The order of the fields is D gene, V gene, CDR3 protein. D genes are given only for firm matches.

.	TRBV12-3/TRBV12-4	CASRQGSYNEQFF
.	TRBV27	CASSLFSQGIVSYNSPLHF
.	TRBV3-1/TRBV3-2	CASSQNAGNQETQYF
.	TRBV25-1	CASSERGKGTDTQYF
.	TRBV5-4	CASSTWYDNEQFF
TRBD1	TRBV29-1	CSVAPRGNEQYF
.	TRBV7-6	CASSLAQSYEQYF
TRBD1	TRBV7-2	CASSLDGTGGREQYF
TRBD1	TRBV27	CASRATGGLWGYTF
TRBD1	TRBV7-8	CASSSQRQGKPAQYF
TRBD2	TRBV5-6	CASSLLLAGGRETQYF